Reported below is one T cell receptor (beta chain). Its antigen is currently unknown. A read error may be the cause here, since a much bigger clone is one base away. This specimen comes from a study of T cells in Graves' hyperthyroidism and ophthalmopathy. Study-wide results and limits: A model using 13 V-J features told ophthalmopathy apart from stable hyperthyroidism. The model anticipated ophthalmopathy a median approximately 6.6 months pre-onset.

A sample of blood taken at first hyperthyroidism diagnosis preceded any ophthalmopathy symptoms. Fresh peripheral blood, about 9.3 ml, yielded the PBMCs. The investigators amplified TCR beta CDR3 regions from RNA transcripts. Primed by the HTBI set, a first-round RT-PCR was run on the TCR CDR3. TCRdb called the multiplex PCR reads again in MiXCR, with one record for every CDR3 protein. The table has nearly 600,000 distinct CDR3 sequences, over 11% seen once. The germline gives CDR1 MDHEN, CDR2 SYDVKM. This CDR3 region has 16 residues. Sequencing used blood. This TCR came from a young woman with Graves' hyperthyroidism that later progressed to Graves' ophthalmopathy. The gene calls are TRBV28 and TRBJ2-7; 8 bases are a match to TRBD1. CDR3 in DNA: TGTGCCAGCAGTTTGTGGGACAGGTCTACTGTCTACGAGCGGTACTTC. Its translation: CASSLWDRSTVYERYF.